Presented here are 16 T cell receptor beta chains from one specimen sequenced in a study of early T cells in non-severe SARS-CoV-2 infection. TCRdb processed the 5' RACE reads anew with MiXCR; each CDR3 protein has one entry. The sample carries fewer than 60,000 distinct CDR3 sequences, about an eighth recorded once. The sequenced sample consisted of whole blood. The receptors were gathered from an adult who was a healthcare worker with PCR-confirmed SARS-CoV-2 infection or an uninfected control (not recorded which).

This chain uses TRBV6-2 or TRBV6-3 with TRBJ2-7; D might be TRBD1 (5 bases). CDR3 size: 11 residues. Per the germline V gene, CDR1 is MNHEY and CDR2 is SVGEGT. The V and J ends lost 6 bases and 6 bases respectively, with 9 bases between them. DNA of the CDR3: TGTGCCAGCAGCGTGGGGCGCGAGCAGTACTTC. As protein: CASSVGREQYF.

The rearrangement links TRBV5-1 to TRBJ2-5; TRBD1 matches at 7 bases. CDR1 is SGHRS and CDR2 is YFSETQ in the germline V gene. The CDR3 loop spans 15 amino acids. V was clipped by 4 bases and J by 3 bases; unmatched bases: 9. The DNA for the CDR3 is TGCGCCAGCAGCCACTTCAGGGGGTTTAAAGAGACCCAGTACTTC. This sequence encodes CASSHFRGFKETQYF.

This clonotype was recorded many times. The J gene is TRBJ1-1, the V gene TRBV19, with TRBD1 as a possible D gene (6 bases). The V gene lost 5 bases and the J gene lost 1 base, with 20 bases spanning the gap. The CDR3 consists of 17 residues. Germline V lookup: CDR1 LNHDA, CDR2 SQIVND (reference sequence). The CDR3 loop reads CASSHDRHRVTNTEAFF. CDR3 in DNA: TGTGCCAGTAGTCATGATCGGCACAGGGTAACGAACACTGAAGCTTTCTTT.

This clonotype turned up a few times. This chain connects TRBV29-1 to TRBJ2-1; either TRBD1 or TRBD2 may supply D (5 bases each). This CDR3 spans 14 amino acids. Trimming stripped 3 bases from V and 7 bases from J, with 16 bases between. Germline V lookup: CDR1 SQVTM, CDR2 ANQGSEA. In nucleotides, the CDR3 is TGCAGCGTTGACCCCAGAGGGGTTGGGAATGAGCAGTTCTTC. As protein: CSVDPRGVGNEQFF.

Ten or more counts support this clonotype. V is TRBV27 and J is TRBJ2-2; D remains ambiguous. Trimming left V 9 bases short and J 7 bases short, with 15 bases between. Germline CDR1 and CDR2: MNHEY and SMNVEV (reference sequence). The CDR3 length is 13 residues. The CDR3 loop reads CASQGASSGELFF. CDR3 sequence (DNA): TGTGCCAGTCAAGGAGCCTCCAGCGGGGAGCTGTTTTTT.

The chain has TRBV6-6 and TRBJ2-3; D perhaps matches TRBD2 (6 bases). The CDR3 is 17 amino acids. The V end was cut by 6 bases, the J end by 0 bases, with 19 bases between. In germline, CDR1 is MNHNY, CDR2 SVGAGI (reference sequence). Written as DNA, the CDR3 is TGTGCCAGCAGAGAACTCCACTGGAGCGGGAGCACAGATACGCAGTATTTT. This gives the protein CASRELHWSGSTDTQYF.

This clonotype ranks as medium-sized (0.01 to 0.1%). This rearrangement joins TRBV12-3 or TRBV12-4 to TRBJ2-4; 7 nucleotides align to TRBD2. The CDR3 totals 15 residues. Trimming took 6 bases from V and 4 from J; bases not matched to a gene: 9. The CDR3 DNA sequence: TGTGCCAGCAGATTACAAGCGGGGACTAAAAACATTCAGTACTTC. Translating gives CASRLQAGTKNIQYF.

This chain's CDR3 is CASRTGLRKYNEQFF. CDR3 nucleotide sequence: TGTGCCAGCAGAACGGGACTAAGAAAATACAATGAGCAGTTCTTC. The gene calls are TRBV4-2 and TRBJ2-1; 7 nucleotides match TRBD2. CDR1 and CDR2 from the germline V gene are LGHNA and YNFKEQ. V lost 6 bases to trimming and J lost 4 bases; unmatched junction nucleotides: 9. The CDR3 covers 15 residues.

This chain's CDR3 is CSARSSLHSTDTQYF. Written as DNA, the CDR3 is TGCAGTGCTAGATCCTCCCTCCATAGCACAGATACGCAGTATTTT. The rearrangement links TRBV20-1 to TRBJ2-3; D uncertain. There are 15 residues in the CDR3. CDR1 and CDR2 from the germline V gene are DFQATT and SNEGSKA (reference sequence). Trimming cost V 2 bases and J 0 bases, with 12 bases left between them.

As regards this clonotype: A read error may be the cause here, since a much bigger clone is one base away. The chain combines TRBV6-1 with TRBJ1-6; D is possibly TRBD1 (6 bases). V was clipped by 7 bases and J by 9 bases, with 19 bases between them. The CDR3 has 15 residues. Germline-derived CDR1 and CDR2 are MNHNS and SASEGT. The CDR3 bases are TGTGCCAGCATCGAAGCCACAGGGAATAGTTCACCCCTCCACTTT. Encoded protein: CASIEATGNSSPLHF.

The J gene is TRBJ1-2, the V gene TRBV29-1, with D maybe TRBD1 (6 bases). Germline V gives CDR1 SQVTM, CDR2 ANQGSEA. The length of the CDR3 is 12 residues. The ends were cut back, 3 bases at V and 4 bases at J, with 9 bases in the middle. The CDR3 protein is CSVDGGFYGYTF. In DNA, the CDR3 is TGCAGCGTTGATGGGGGCTTCTATGGCTACACCTTC.

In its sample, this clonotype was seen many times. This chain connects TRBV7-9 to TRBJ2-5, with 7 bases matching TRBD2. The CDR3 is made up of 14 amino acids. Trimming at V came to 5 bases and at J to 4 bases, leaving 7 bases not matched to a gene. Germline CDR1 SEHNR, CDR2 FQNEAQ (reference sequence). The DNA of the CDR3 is TGTGCCAGCAGCGGGAGGGCCCTGTCAGAGACCCAGTACTTC. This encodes CASSGRALSETQYF.

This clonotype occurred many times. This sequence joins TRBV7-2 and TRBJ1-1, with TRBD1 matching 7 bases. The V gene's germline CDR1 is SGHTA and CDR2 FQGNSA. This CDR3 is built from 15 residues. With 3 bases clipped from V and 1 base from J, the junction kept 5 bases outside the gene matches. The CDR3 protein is CASSFQGGRNTEAFF. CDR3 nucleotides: TGTGCCAGCAGCTTCCAGGGGGGCCGGAACACTGAAGCTTTCTTT.

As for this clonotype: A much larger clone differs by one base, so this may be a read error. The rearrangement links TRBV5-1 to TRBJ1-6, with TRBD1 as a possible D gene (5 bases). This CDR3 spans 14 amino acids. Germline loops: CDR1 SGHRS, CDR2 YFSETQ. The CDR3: CASSQGDYNSPFHF. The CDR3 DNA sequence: TGCGCCAGCAGCCAAGGGGACTACAATTCACCCTTCCACTTT.

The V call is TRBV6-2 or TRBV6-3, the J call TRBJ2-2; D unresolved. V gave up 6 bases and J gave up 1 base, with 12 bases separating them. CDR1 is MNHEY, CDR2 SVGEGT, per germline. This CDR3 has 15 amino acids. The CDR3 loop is CASSLTVLNTGELFF. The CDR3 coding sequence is TGTGCCAGCAGCCTGACTGTCTTGAACACCGGGGAGCTGTTTTTT.

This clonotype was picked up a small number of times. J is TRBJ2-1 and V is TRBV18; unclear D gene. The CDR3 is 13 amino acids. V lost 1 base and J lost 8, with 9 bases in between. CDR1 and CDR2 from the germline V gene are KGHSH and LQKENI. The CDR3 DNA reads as TGTGCCAGCTCACCACGACCGTCCCATGAGCAGTTCTTC. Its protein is CASSPRPSHEQFF.